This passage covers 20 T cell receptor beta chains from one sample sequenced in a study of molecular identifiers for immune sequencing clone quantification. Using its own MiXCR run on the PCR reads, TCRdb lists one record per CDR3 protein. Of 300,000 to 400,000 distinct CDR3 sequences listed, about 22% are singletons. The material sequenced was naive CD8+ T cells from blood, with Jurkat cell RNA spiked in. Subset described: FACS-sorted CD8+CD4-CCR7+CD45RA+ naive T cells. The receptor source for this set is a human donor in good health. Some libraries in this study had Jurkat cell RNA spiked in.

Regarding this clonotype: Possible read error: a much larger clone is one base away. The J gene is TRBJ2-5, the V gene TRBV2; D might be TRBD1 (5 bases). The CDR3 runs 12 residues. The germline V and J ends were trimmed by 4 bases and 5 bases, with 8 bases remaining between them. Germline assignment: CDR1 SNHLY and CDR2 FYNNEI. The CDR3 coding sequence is TGTGCCAGCAGTGGGAAGGGGGAGACCCAGTACTTC. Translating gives CASSGKGETQYF.

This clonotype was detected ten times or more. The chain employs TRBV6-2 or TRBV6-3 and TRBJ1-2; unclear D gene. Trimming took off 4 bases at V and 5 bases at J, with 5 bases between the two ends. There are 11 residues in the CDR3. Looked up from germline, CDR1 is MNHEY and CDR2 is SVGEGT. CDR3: CASSFAYGYTF. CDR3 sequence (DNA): TGTGCCAGCAGTTTCGCGTATGGCTACACCTTC.

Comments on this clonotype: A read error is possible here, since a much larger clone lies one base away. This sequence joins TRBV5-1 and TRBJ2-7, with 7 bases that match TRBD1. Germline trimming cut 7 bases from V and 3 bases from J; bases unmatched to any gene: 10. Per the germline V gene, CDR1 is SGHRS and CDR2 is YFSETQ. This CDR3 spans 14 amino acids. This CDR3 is CASGLWDSDYEQYF. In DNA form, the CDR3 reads TGCGCCAGCGGCCTCTGGGACAGCGACTACGAGCAGTACTTC.

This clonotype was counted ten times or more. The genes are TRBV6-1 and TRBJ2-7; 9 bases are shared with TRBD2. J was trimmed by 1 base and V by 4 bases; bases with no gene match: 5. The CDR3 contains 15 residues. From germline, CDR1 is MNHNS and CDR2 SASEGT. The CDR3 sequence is CASSAPAGGSYEQYF. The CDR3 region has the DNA TGTGCCAGCAGTGCTCCAGCGGGAGGATCCTACGAGCAGTACTTC.

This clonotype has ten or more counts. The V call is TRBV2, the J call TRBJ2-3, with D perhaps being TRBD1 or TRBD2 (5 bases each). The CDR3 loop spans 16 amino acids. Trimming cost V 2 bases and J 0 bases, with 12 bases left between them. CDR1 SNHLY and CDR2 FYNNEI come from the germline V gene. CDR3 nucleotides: TGTGCCAGCAGTGAAAGGGCAGGGAGAAGCACAGATACGCAGTATTTT. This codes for CASSERAGRSTDTQYF. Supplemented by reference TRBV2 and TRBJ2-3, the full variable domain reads EPEVTQTPSHQVTQMGQEVILRCVPISNHLYFYWYRQILGQKVEFLVSFYNNEISEKSEIFDDQFSVERPDGSNFTLKIRSTKLEDSAMYFCASSERAGRSTDTQYFGPGTRLTVL.

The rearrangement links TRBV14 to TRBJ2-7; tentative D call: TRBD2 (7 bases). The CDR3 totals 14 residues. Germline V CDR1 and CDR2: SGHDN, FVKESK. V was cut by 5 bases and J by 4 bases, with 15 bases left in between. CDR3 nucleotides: TGTGCCAGCAGCGCCGTTAGGGGGGGGTACGAGCAGTACTTC. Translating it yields CASSAVRGGYEQYF.

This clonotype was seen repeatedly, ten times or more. The CDR3 DNA reads TGCAGCGTTGACGGGACAGGTTCGAACACCGGGGAGCTGTTTTTT. This encodes CSVDGTGSNTGELFF. The J gene is TRBJ2-2, the V gene TRBV29-1, with TRBD1 matching over 8 bases. Germline V gene lookup returns CDR1 SQVTM and CDR2 ANQGSEA. J gave up 0 bases and V 3 bases, and 3 bases lay outside the gene matches. The length of the CDR3 is 15 residues.

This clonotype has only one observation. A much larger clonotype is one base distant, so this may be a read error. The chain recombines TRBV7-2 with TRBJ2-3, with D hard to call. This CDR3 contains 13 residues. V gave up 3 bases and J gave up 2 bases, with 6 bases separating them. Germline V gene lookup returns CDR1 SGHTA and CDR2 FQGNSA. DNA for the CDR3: TGTGCCAGCAGCTTGGCTCACACAGATACGCAGTATTTT. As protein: CASSLAHTDTQYF.

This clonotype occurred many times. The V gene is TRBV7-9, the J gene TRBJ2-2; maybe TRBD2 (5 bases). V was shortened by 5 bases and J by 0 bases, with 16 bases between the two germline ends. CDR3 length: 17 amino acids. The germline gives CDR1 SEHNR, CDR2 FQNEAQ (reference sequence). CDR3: CASSHDWRLSNTGELFF. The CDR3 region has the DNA TGTGCCAGCAGCCATGATTGGAGGTTATCGAACACCGGGGAGCTGTTTTTT.

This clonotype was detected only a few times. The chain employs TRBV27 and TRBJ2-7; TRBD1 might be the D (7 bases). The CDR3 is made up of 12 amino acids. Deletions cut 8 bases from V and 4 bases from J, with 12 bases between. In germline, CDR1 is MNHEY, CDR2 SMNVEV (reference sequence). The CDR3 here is CASEGAGYEQYF. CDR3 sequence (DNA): TGTGCCAGCGAGGGGGCGGGGTACGAGCAGTACTTC.

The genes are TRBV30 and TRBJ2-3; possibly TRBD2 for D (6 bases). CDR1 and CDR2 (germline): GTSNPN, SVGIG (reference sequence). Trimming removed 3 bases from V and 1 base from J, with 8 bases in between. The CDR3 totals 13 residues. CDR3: CAWRERGTDTQYF. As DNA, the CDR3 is TGTGCCTGGAGAGAGCGGGGCACAGATACGCAGTATTTT. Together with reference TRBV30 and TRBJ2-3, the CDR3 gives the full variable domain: SQTIHQWPATLVQPVGSPLSLECTVEGTSNPNLYWYRQAAGRGLQLLFYSVGIGQISSEVPQNLSASRPQDRQFILSSKKLLLSDSGFYLCAWRERGTDTQYFGPGTRLTVL.

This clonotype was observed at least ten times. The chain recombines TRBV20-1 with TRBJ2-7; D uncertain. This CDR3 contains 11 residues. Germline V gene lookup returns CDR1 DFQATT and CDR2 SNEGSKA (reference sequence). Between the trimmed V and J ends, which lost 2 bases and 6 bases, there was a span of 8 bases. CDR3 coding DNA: TGCAGTGCTAGATTGATCGGCGAGCAGTACTTC. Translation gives CSARLIGEQYF.

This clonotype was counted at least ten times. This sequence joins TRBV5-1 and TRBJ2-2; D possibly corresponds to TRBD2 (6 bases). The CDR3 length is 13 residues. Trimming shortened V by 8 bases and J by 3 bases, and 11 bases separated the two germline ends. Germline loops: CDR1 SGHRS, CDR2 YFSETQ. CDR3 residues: CASIGDYTGELFF. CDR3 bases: TGCGCCAGTATAGGGGACTACACCGGGGAGCTGTTTTTT.

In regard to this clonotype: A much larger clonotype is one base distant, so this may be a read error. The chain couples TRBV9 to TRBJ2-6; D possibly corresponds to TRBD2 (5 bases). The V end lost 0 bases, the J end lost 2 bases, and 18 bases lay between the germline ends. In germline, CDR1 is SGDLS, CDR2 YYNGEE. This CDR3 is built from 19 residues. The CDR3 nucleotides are TGTGCCAGCAGCGTAGCTGGCGGATCGGGATCCCCTGGGGCCAACGTCCTGACTTTC. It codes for CASSVAGGSGSPGANVLTF.

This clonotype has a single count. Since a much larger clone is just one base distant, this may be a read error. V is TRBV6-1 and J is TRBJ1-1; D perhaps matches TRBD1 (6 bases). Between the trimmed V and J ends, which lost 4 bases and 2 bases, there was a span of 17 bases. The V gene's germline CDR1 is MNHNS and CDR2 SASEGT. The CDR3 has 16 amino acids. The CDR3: CASSAMILGANTEAFF. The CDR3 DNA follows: TGTGCCAGCAGTGCCATGATACTGGGGGCAAACACTGAAGCTTTCTTT.

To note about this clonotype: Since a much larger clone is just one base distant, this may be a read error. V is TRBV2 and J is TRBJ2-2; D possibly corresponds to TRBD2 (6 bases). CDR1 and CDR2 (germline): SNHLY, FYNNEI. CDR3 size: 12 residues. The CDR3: CASTLTVGGLFF. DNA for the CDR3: TGTGCCAGCACCCTTACAGTCGGGGGGCTGTTTTTT.

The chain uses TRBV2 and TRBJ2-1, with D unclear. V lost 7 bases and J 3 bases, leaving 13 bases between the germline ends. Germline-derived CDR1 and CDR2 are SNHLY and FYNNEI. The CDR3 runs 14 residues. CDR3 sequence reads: CASNGVASYNEQFF. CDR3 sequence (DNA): TGTGCCAGCAATGGGGTAGCTAGCTACAATGAGCAGTTCTTC.

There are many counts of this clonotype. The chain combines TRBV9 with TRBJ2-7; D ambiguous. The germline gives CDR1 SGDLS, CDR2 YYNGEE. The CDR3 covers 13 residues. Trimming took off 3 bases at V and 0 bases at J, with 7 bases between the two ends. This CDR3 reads CASSEGSSYEQYF. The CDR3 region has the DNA TGTGCCAGCAGCGAGGGTAGCTCCTACGAGCAGTACTTC.

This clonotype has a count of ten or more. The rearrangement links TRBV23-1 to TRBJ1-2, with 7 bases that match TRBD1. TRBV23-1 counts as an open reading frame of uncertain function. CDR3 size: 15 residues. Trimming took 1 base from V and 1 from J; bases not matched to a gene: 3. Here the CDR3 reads CASSQWTGVNYGYTF. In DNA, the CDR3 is TGCGCCAGCAGTCAATGGACAGGCGTTAACTATGGCTACACCTTC.

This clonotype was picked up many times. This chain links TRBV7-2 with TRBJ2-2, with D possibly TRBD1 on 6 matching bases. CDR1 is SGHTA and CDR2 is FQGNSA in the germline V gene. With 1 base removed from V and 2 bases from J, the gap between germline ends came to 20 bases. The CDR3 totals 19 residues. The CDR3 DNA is TGTGCCAGCAGCTTAGTGCCACCCGGGACATCTTTAAACACCGGGGAGCTGTTTTTT. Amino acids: CASSLVPPGTSLNTGELFF.